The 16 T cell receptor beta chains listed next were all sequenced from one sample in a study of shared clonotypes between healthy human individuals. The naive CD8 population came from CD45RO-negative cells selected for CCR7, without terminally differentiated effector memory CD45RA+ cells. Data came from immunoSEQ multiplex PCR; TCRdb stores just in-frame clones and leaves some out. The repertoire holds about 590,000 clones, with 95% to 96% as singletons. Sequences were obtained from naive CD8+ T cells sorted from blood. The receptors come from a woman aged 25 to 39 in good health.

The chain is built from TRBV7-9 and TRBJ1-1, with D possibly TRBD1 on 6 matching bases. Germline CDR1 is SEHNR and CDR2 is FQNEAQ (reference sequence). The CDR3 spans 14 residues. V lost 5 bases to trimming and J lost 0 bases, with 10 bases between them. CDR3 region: CASSQQGLNTEAFF. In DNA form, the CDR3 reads TGTGCCAGCAGCCAACAGGGCCTGAACACTGAAGCTTTCTTT.

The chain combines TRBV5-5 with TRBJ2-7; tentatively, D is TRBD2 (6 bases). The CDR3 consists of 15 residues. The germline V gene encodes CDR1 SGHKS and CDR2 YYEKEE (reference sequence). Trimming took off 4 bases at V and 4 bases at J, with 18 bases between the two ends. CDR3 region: CASSGEVDPRYEQYF. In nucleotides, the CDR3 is TGTGCCAGCAGCGGGGAGGTCGATCCTCGTTACGAGCAGTACTTC.

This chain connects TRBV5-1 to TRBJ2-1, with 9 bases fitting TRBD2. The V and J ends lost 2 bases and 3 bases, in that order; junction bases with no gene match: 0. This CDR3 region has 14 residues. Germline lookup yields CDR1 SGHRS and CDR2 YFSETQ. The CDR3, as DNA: TGCGCCAGCAGCTTTAGCGGGAGCTACAATGAGCAGTTCTTC. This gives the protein CASSFSGSYNEQFF.

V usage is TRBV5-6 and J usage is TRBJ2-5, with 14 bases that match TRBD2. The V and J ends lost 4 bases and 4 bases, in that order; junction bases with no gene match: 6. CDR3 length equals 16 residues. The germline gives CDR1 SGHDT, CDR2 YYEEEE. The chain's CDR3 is CASSPGTSGRAETQYF. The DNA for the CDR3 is TGTGCCAGCAGCCCCGGGACTAGCGGGAGAGCAGAGACCCAGTACTTC.

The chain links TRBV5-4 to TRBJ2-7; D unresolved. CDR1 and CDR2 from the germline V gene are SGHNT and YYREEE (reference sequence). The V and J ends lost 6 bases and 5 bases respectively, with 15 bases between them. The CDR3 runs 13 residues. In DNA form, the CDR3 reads TGTGCCAGCACCCACCCGGATGTCAACGAGCAGTACTTC. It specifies CASTHPDVNEQYF.

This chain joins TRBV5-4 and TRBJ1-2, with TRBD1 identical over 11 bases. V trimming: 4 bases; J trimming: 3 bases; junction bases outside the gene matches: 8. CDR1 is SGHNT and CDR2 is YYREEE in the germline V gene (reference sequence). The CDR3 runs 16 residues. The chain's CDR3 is CASSASDRGLDYGYTF. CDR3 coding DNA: TGTGCCAGCAGCGCTTCGGACAGGGGGCTAGACTATGGCTACACCTTC.

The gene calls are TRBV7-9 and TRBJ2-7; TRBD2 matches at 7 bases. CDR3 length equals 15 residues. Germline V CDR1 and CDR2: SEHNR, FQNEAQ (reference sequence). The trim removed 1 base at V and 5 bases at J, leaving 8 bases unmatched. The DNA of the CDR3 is TGTGCCAGCAGCTTAGAGGAGGCGGGAGTTAACGAGCAGTACTTC. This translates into CASSLEEAGVNEQYF.

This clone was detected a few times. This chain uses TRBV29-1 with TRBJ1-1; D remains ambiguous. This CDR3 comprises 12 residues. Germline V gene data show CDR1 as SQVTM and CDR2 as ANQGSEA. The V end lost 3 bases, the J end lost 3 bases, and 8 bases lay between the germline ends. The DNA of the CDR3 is TGCAGCGTTGAGGGCAGCTACACTGAAGCTTTCTTT. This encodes CSVEGSYTEAFF.

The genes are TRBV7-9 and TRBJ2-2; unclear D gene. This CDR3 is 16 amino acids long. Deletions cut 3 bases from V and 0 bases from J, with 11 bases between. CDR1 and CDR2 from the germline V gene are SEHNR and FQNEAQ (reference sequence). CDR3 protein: CASSFGWGPNTGELFF. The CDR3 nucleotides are TGTGCCAGCAGCTTTGGGTGGGGTCCGAACACCGGGGAGCTGTTTTTT.

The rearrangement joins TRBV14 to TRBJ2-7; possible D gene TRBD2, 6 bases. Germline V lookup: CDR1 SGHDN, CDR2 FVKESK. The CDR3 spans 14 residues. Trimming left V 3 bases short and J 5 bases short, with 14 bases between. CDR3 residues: CASSHMEGMNEQYF. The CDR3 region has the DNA TGTGCCAGCAGCCACATGGAGGGAATGAACGAGCAGTACTTC.

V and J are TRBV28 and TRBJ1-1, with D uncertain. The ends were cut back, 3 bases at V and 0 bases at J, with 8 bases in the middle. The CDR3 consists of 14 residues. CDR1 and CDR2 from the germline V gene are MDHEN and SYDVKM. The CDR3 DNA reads TGTGCCAGCAGTTTCAAATTTATGAACACTGAAGCTTTCTTT. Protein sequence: CASSFKFMNTEAFF.

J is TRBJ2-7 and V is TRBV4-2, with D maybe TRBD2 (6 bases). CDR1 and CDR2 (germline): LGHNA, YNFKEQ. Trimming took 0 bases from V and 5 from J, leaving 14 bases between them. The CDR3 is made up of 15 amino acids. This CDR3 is CASSQDRMGGDEQYF. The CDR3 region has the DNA TGTGCCAGCAGCCAAGACCGGATGGGCGGGGACGAGCAGTACTTC.

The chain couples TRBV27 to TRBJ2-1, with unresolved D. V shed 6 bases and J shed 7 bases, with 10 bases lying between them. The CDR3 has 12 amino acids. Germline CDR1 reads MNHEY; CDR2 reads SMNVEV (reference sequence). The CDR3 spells CASSKMGNEQFF. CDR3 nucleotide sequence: TGTGCCAGCAGCAAAATGGGAAATGAGCAGTTCTTC.

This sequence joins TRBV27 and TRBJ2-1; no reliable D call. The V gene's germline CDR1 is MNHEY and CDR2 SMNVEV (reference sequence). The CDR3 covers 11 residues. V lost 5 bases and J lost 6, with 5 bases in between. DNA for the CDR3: TGTGCCAGCAGTATGGGCAATGAGCAGTTCTTC. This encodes CASSMGNEQFF.

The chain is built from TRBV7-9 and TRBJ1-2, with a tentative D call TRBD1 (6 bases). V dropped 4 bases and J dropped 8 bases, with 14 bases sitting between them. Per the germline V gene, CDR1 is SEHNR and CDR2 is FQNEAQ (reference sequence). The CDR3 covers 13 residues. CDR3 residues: CASSSVTGLGYTF. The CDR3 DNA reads TGTGCCAGCAGCTCCGTGACAGGTTTGGGCTACACCTTC.

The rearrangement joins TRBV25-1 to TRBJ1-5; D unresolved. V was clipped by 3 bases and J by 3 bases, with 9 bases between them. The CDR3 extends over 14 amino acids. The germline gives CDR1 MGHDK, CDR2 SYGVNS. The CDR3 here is CASSEHTLNQPQHF. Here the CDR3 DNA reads TGTGCCAGCAGTGAGCACACACTCAATCAGCCCCAGCATTTT.